This TCR beta chain was documented in a study of Tregs in tolerant kidney transplant recipients. General study findings and limits: This study did not directly address biological reproducibility. Few patients were studied, so findings need validation in larger groups. The most relevant donor-specific Treg TCRbeta repertoire apparently came from expansion with activated donor B cells.

CD4+CD25+CD127- Tregs, CD4+CD25- non-Tregs, CD4 and CD8 cells were sorted. The length of the CDR3 is 13 residues. Turning to this clone: What it binds is not known.

Only in-frame clones appear in the TCRdb table, and some are missing; sequencing was by immunoSEQ multiplex PCR. The profile shows 60,000 or so clones, around 83% of them singletons. The sequenced sample was CD4+ T cells from blood. The rearrangement uses TRBV21-1 and TRBJ1-2. TRBV21-1 is reported as a pseudogene. This receptor was identified in a human donor in good health. The CDR3 here is CASSNELPYGYTF. The CDR3, as DNA: TGTGCCAGCAGCAATGAACTGCCGTATGGCTACACCTTC.